This T cell receptor beta chain was identified during a study of T cells in localized non-small cell lung cancer. Points from the study as a whole: Adjacent lung had a median roughly 58 of the 100 largest tumor clones.

As regards this clone: Its target is unknown.

Only in-frame clones appear in the TCRdb table, and some are missing; sequencing was by immunoSEQ multiplex PCR. The sample contains over 15,000 clones, around 81% of which appear only once. This clonotype originated in a female donor at least 60 years old with stage I lung adenocarcinoma. The input for sequencing was peripheral blood, taken before any cancer treatment.

The CDR3 nucleotides are TGTGCCAGTAGTATAGATGGAGAGACCCAGTACTTC. It specifies CASSIDGETQYF. The gene calls are TRBV19 and TRBJ2-5; unclear D gene. Germline V gene data show CDR1 as LNHDA and CDR2 as SQIVND (reference sequence). V was pared by 0 bases and J by 4 bases, with 3 bases between. This CDR3 has 12 amino acids.